A single sample gave rise to the 17 T cell receptor beta chains below, sequenced in a study of spatial heterogeneity in lung cancer. Described time point: sample taken at primary tumor resection. In TCRdb, the 5' RACE reads were re-called with MiXCR into one record per CDR3 protein. This repertoire shows about 78,000 distinct CDR3 sequences, 8% found once; its top ten account for roughly 6.4%. The sequencing here drew on PBMCs, taken at surgery. These receptors originate from a male donor with early-stage non-small cell lung cancer.

This clonotype was counted only a few times. The V and J genes are TRBV6-2 or TRBV6-3 and TRBJ2-2; D gene uncertain. CDR1 is MNHEY and CDR2 is SVGEGT in the germline V gene. V was clipped by 7 bases and J by 7 bases, with 7 bases between them. The CDR3 totals 11 residues. The chain's CDR3 is CASTSVGELFF. The CDR3 DNA sequence: TGTGCCAGCACAAGTGTCGGGGAGCTGTTTTTT.

This chain links TRBV5-1 with TRBJ2-3, with 8 positions matching TRBD1. Germline CDR1 reads SGHRS; CDR2 reads YFSETQ. V lost 4 bases to trimming and J lost 5 bases; unmatched junction nucleotides: 9. The CDR3 sequence is 15 residues long. The CDR3 DNA follows: TGCGCCAGCAGCGTTCAGGCAGGGGGCAGAGATACGCAGTATTTT. Translated, it gives CASSVQAGGRDTQYF.

This clonotype was observed many times. The chain carries TRBV29-1 and TRBJ1-1, with 9 positions matching TRBD1. Germline V CDR1 and CDR2: SQVTM, ANQGSEA. CDR3 length: 12 amino acids. V shed 3 bases and J 8 bases; nucleotides not matched to a gene: 4. For the CDR3, the DNA is TGCAGCGTTGAGGGACAGGGAGAGGAAGCTTTCTTT. Protein sequence: CSVEGQGEEAFF.

The table lists this clonotype with many counts. The chain couples TRBV11-2 to TRBJ2-1; 7 bases are a match to TRBD1. The CDR3 loop spans 15 amino acids. V shed 2 bases and J 3 bases; nucleotides not matched to a gene: 4. Germline lookup yields CDR1 SGHAT and CDR2 FQNNGV. CDR3 residues: CASSLMGDSYNEQFF. The CDR3 coding sequence is TGTGCCAGCAGCTTAATGGGGGACAGCTACAATGAGCAGTTCTTC.

This clonotype has ten or more counts. This chain uses TRBV10-3 with TRBJ1-5; weak D call: TRBD1 (6 bases). This CDR3 has 13 amino acids. The V gene lost 6 bases and the J gene lost 3 bases, with 9 bases spanning the gap. Germline-derived CDR1 and CDR2 are ENHRY and SYGVKD. CDR3 in DNA: TGTGCCATCAGAGGGACAATCAATCAGCCCCAGCATTTT. This gives the protein CAIRGTINQPQHF.

This clonotype was seen many times. This rearrangement joins TRBV3-1 to TRBJ2-2, with D possibly TRBD2 on 5 matching bases. Germline V lookup: CDR1 LGHDT, CDR2 YNNKEL (reference sequence). The CDR3 is made up of 17 amino acids. The V gene lost 1 base and the J gene lost 0 bases, with 12 bases spanning the gap. This chain's CDR3 is CASSQVSGRANTGELFF. The CDR3 region has the DNA TGTGCCAGCAGCCAAGTGAGCGGTAGGGCGAACACCGGGGAGCTGTTTTTT.

This clonotype was seen repeatedly, ten times or more. The rearrangement uses TRBV4-3 and TRBJ2-1, with 12 bases that match TRBD2. The CDR3 has 16 amino acids. CDR1 is LGHNA and CDR2 is YSLEER in the germline V gene. The ends lost 4 bases at V and 9 bases at J; junction bases unmatched: 10. This CDR3 is CASSLLAGGPVGEQFF. CDR3 sequence (DNA): TGCGCCAGCAGCCTGCTAGCGGGAGGGCCCGTGGGTGAGCAGTTCTTC.

This clonotype was detected only a few times. CDR3 loop: CASSLGPGQGADEQFF. The CDR3 coding sequence is TGCGCCAGCAGCTTGGGACCGGGACAGGGGGCCGATGAGCAGTTCTTC. V usage is TRBV5-1 and J usage is TRBJ2-1, with TRBD1 identical over 12 bases. Trimming took 0 bases from V and 8 from J; bases not matched to a gene: 6. Germline V gene lookup returns CDR1 SGHRS and CDR2 YFSETQ. The CDR3 runs to 16 residues.

The chain recombines TRBV20-1 with TRBJ1-2, with 12 nucleotides matching TRBD1. This CDR3 spans 14 amino acids. J lost 3 bases, V lost 5 bases, and 4 bases had no gene match. Germline loops: CDR1 DFQATT, CDR2 SNEGSKA (reference sequence). The CDR3 loop reads CSAPGTGGDYGYTF. The DNA for the CDR3 is TGCAGTGCTCCTGGGACAGGGGGCGACTATGGCTACACCTTC.

This clonotype was seen ten or more times. V is TRBV4-1 and J is TRBJ2-5; D unresolved. Trimming pared 1 base from V and 4 bases from J, leaving 13 bases between. The CDR3 covers 15 residues. The germline V gene encodes CDR1 MGHRA and CDR2 YSYEKL. The CDR3 region is CASSQALGRRETQYF. In DNA, the CDR3 is TGCGCCAGCAGCCAAGCGTTGGGCAGAAGAGAGACCCAGTACTTC.

This clonotype was seen a few times. The chain joins TRBV7-3 to TRBJ2-5, with D possibly matching TRBD1 (5 bases). CDR3 size: 13 residues. V gave up 3 bases and J gave up 5 bases, with 10 bases separating them. The germline gives CDR1 SGHTA, CDR2 FQGTGA. In DNA, the CDR3 is TGTGCCAGCAGCTTGACAGCCCCGGAGACCCAGTACTTC. This gives the protein CASSLTAPETQYF.

This clonotype showed up many times. This sequence joins TRBV29-1 and TRBJ2-2, with 7 bases fitting TRBD1. The CDR3 contains 14 residues. Trimming cost V 3 bases and J 7 bases; bases outside gene matches: 8. Germline-derived CDR1 and CDR2 are SQVTM and ANQGSEA. The DNA for the CDR3 is TGCAGCGTTGATTCCGACAGGGCGGGCGGGGAGCTGTTTTTT. Translation gives CSVDSDRAGGELFF.

V gene TRBV30 combines with J gene TRBJ2-1; tentative D call: TRBD1 (6 bases). The V end was cut by 5 bases, the J end by 0 bases, with 17 bases between. The length of the CDR3 is 16 residues. Looked up from germline, CDR1 is GTSNPN and CDR2 is SVGIG (reference sequence). CDR3 loop: CAWDPGQPYSYNEQFF. CDR3 coding DNA: TGTGCCTGGGACCCCGGACAGCCCTACTCCTACAATGAGCAGTTCTTC.

This clonotype was observed many times. This chain joins TRBV7-6 and TRBJ2-7; D gene uncertain. V was pared by 3 bases and J by 2 bases, with 8 bases between. The CDR3 loop spans 13 amino acids. Germline CDR1 is SGHVS and CDR2 is FNYEAQ. The CDR3 loop reads CASSFAEAYEQYF. CDR3 in DNA: TGTGCCAGCAGCTTTGCTGAGGCCTACGAGCAGTACTTC.

The V call is TRBV11-3, the J call TRBJ1-6; 9 nucleotides line up with TRBD1. V shed 4 bases and J 10 bases; nucleotides not matched to a gene: 8. The CDR3 length is 15 residues. Germline CDR1 and CDR2: SGHNT and YENEEA. CDR3 sequence (DNA): TGTGCCAGCAGCTCCGAGGGGACAGGGAACTCACCCCTCCACTTT. Translated, it gives CASSSEGTGNSPLHF.

J is TRBJ2-2 and V is TRBV3-1; weak D call: TRBD2 (5 bases). CDR3 size: 16 residues. The germline CDR1 and CDR2 sequences are LGHDT and YNNKEL (reference sequence). V lost 4 bases and J 0 bases, leaving 12 bases between the germline ends. The CDR3 is CASSPSGLSNTGELFF. CDR3 coding DNA: TGTGCCAGCAGCCCCTCCGGACTTTCGAACACCGGGGAGCTGTTTTTT. The complete variable domain, with remaining parts taken from reference TRBV3-1 and TRBJ2-2, reads DTAVSQTPKYLVTQMGNDKSIKCEQNLGHDTMYWYKQDSKKFLKIMFSYNNKELIINETVPNRFSPKSPDKAHLNLHINSLELGDSAVYFCASSPSGLSNTGELFFGEGSRLTVL.

This clonotype was seen a few times. This chain connects TRBV20-1 to TRBJ2-2, with 9 nucleotides matching TRBD2. Trimming cost V 6 bases and J 8 bases; bases outside gene matches: 16. The CDR3 covers 16 residues. CDR1 is DFQATT and CDR2 is SNEGSKA in the germline V gene (reference sequence). The CDR3 region has the DNA TGCAGTGCCAGGCTCCTCGTAGCGGGAGAGTCGGGGGAGCTGTTTTTT. It is translated as CSARLLVAGESGELFF.